The 7 T cell receptor beta chains reported below all come from one sample, sequenced in a study of CD8 T cells in ankylosing spondylitis. TCRdb reanalysed the 5' RACE reads using MiXCR and keeps one entry per CDR3 protein. The table lists 40,000 or so distinct CDR3 sequences, 9.5% to 12% of them singletons, with more than 1.3% in the top ten. Material: blood, either unsorted or a sorted T cell fraction (not recorded which). The receptors stem from a male donor with ankylosing spondylitis or in good health (not recorded which).

This clonotype was counted many times. The chain is built from TRBV6-4 and TRBJ2-3; 11 bases agree with TRBD2. The CDR3 is made up of 16 amino acids. The junction had 4 bases not matched to a gene; V was cut back by 1 base and J by 4 bases. Looked up from germline, CDR1 is MRHNA and CDR2 is SNTAGT. The CDR3 sequence: CASSDFASGGPDTQYF. The CDR3 DNA reads TGTGCCAGCAGTGACTTTGCTAGCGGGGGGCCAGATACGCAGTATTTT.

This clonotype appeared many times. CDR3 sequence: CASSTGQAASYEAFF. The CDR3 DNA reads as TGCGCCAGCAGCACGGGACAGGCGGCTAGCTATGAAGCTTTCTTT. The gene calls are TRBV5-1 and TRBJ1-1; TRBD1 aligns across 8 bases. Germline CDR1 SGHRS, CDR2 YFSETQ. V shed 4 bases, J shed 7 bases, and the junction held 12 bases outside the gene matches. This CDR3 has 15 amino acids. Drawing the rest from reference TRBV5-1 and TRBJ1-1, the complete variable domain is KAGVTQTPRYLIKTRGQQVTLSCSPISGHRSVSWYQQTPGQGLQFLFEYFSETQRNKGNFPGRFSGRQFSNSRSEMNVSTLELGDSALYLCASSTGQAASYEAFFGQGTRLTVV.

This clonotype was seen a handful of times. The chain is built from TRBV5-1 and TRBJ1-5, with TRBD1 identical over 8 bases. Germline V gene lookup returns CDR1 SGHRS and CDR2 YFSETQ. V shed 4 bases and J 5 bases; nucleotides not matched to a gene: 2. The CDR3 length is 13 residues. CDR3: CASSQGADQPQHF. Written as DNA, the CDR3 is TGCGCCAGCAGCCAGGGGGCCGATCAGCCCCAGCATTTT.

The chain joins TRBV12-3 or TRBV12-4 to TRBJ2-3, with unresolved D. CDR3 length equals 15 residues. V gave up 3 bases and J gave up 2 bases, with 12 bases separating them. The chain's CDR3 is CASSLVLTFTDTQYF. CDR3 coding DNA: TGTGCCAGCAGTTTGGTCCTGACTTTCACAGATACGCAGTATTTT.

This clonotype was detected many times. The V gene is TRBV5-4, the J gene TRBJ2-3; a weak D match, TRBD1 (6 bases). Germline V gene sequence: CDR1 SGHNT, CDR2 YYREEE (reference sequence). V was shortened by 1 base and J by 4 bases, with 13 bases between the two germline ends. There are 15 residues in the CDR3. CDR3 amino acids: CASSLSVGGADTQYF. In nucleotides, the CDR3 is TGTGCCAGCAGCTTGTCGGTAGGGGGTGCAGATACGCAGTATTTT.

This clonotype was counted between two and nine times. The V gene is TRBV5-1, the J gene TRBJ2-1; TRBD1 or TRBD2 may be the D gene (7 bases each). V was trimmed by 5 bases and J by 7 bases, leaving 19 bases between them. Germline CDR1 is SGHRS and CDR2 is YFSETQ. The length of the CDR3 is 15 residues. CDR3 DNA: TGCGCCAGCAGACTGGGAGGGGGCGCCGATAATGAGCAGTTCTTC. Amino acids: CASRLGGGADNEQFF.

Ten or more counts support this clonotype. This chain connects TRBV5-1 to TRBJ2-2; D gene unclear. V lost 0 bases, J lost 6 bases, and 6 bases lay in between. CDR1 and CDR2 from the germline V gene are SGHRS and YFSETQ. This CDR3 spans 13 amino acids. CDR3 loop: CASSLGFSGELFF. The CDR3 bases are TGCGCCAGCAGCTTGGGTTTCTCCGGGGAGCTGTTTTTT.